Shown below are 9 T cell receptor beta chains from a single sample sequenced in a study of blood T cells in healthy people across ages. Primers used in a second PCR of roughly 7 to 12 cycles were a sample-barcoded 5' primer and a J-beta primer mix. TCRdb called the 5' RACE reads again in MiXCR, with one record for every CDR3 protein. The data hold about 1.4 million distinct CDR3 sequences, with around 59% observed a single time. Sequenced sample: blood. All receptors derive from a young man in good health.

The gene calls are TRBV7-9 and TRBJ2-7; maybe TRBD2 (5 bases). In germline, CDR1 is SEHNR, CDR2 FQNEAQ (reference sequence). CDR3 length: 13 residues. Trimming cost V 7 bases and J 2 bases, with 12 bases left between them. CDR3 in amino acids: CASKAAGPYEQYF. Here the CDR3 DNA reads TGTGCCAGCAAGGCGGCGGGCCCCTACGAGCAGTACTTC.

J is TRBJ1-2 and V is TRBV2; 7 bases match TRBD1. Looked up from germline, CDR1 is SNHLY and CDR2 is FYNNEI. This CDR3 region has 14 residues. After removal of 1 base from V and 8 bases from J, the junction contained 7 bases not matched to a gene. CDR3 in amino acids: CASSEETGVTGYTF. CDR3 nucleotides: TGTGCCAGCAGTGAAGAAACAGGGGTCACCGGCTACACCTTC.

The chain employs TRBV18 and TRBJ1-2; D is unresolved. Germline V gene sequence: CDR1 KGHSH, CDR2 LQKENI. This CDR3 has 13 amino acids. V was shortened by 1 base and J by 8 bases, with 11 bases between the two germline ends. Written as DNA, the CDR3 is TGTGCCAGCTCACCACGTCCAGAGATCGGCTACACCTTC. The encoded protein is CASSPRPEIGYTF. Filled out from reference TRBV18 and TRBJ1-2, the complete variable domain reads NAGVMQNPRHLVRRRGQEARLRCSPMKGHSHVYWYRQLPEEGLKFMVYLQKENIIDESGMPKERFSAEFPKEGPSILRIQQVVRGDSAAYFCASSPRPEIGYTFGSGTRLTVV.

J is TRBJ2-7 and V is TRBV10-1; the match to TRBD1 covers 7 bases. The end of the DNA fits TRBJ2-5 better, so the J call may be wrong. The CDR3 extends over 14 amino acids. Germline V gene lookup returns CDR1 WNHNN and CDR2 SYGVQD (reference sequence). The CDR3 reads CASSEATGMETQYF. CDR3 DNA: TGCGCCAGCAGTGAGGCGACAGGGATGGAGACCCAGTACTTC.

The DNA for the CDR3 is TGTGCCAGCAGCAGGGGACAGCACCTTCCCTACGAGCAGTACTTC. Amino acids: CASSRGQHLPYEQYF. The chain uses TRBV9 and TRBJ2-4; TRBD1 matches 7 bases. The DNA end is a closer match to TRBJ2-7, so the J assignment may be wrong. Germline assignment: CDR1 SGDLS and CDR2 YYNGEE. This CDR3 has 15 amino acids.

This clonotype was seen a single time. This chain links TRBV20-1 with TRBJ2-7; the match to TRBD2 covers 8 bases. With V trimmed by 1 base and J by 5 bases, 10 bases remained unmatched. The CDR3 extends over 15 amino acids. The V gene's germline CDR1 is DFQATT and CDR2 SNEGSKA (reference sequence). The CDR3 DNA reads TGCAGTGCTAGAGTAGTAGGAGCGGGAGCGCACGAGCAGTACTTC. It translates to CSARVVGAGAHEQYF.

This chain joins TRBV28 and TRBJ1-6; D might be TRBD1 (5 bases). This CDR3 is 14 amino acids long. CDR1 and CDR2 (germline): MDHEN, SYDVKM. Trimming took off 3 bases at V and 7 bases at J, with 10 bases between the two ends. The CDR3, as DNA: TGTGCCAGCAGTTTGGGACCGACGAATTCACCCCTCCACTTT. Translation gives CASSLGPTNSPLHF.

This chain joins TRBV20-1 and TRBJ2-1, with D maybe TRBD2 (5 bases). V lost 6 bases and J lost 3, with 12 bases in between. Germline values: CDR1 DFQATT, CDR2 SNEGSKA (reference sequence). The CDR3 is 13 residues long. CDR3 residues: CSALRSVYNEQFF. The CDR3 DNA sequence: TGCAGTGCCCTTCGTAGCGTCTACAATGAGCAGTTCTTC.

This chain uses TRBV7-2 with TRBJ1-3; 8 nucleotides agree with TRBD1. This CDR3 region has 15 residues. Germline V gives CDR1 SGHTA, CDR2 FQGNSA. Germline trimming cut 4 bases from V and 3 bases from J; bases unmatched to any gene: 5. Here the CDR3 reads CASSSTGESGNTIYF. The CDR3 DNA follows: TGTGCCAGCAGCTCGACAGGGGAAAGTGGAAACACCATATATTTT.